Listed below are T cell receptor beta chains from one sample, sequenced in a study of graft-versus-host responses after intestinal transplantation. Generated by immunoSEQ multiplex PCR, the TCRdb table keeps only in-frame clones and is missing some. The sample shows 50,000 to 75,000 clones, approximately 94% of them seen only once. What these receptors recognize is not known. The input for sequencing was unstimulated CD4+ T cells sorted from spleen or lymph node cells, taken before transplant. Receptors were obtained from a human donor who was the organ donor for an intestinal transplant. Each CDR3 is given without its conserved first and last residue. Each record gives: V gene, D gene, CDR3 protein. The D gene is left open where the match is weak.

v_gene: TRBV18; d_gene: .; CDR3aa: ASSLTANYGYT
v_gene: TRBV5-1; d_gene: TRBD2; CDR3aa: ASTGLAGGQTRNEQF
v_gene: TRBV7-8; d_gene: .; CDR3aa: ASSLEGKETQY
v_gene: TRBV4-1; d_gene: TRBD2; CDR3aa: ASSQDLAGGQNIQY
v_gene: TRBV4-3; d_gene: .; CDR3aa: ASSQDVGINQPQH
v_gene: TRBV4-3; d_gene: TRBD1; CDR3aa: ASSQAQGDTEAF
v_gene: TRBV21-1; d_gene: .; CDR3aa: ASSKEGGYNEQF
v_gene: TRBV4-2; d_gene: TRBD2; CDR3aa: ASSQGGRSSYNEQF
v_gene: TRBV9; d_gene: .; CDR3aa: ASSVTPGEGANVLT
v_gene: TRBV4-3; d_gene: .; CDR3aa: ASSQRDEKLF
v_gene: TRBV7-9; d_gene: TRBD2; CDR3aa: ASSDRGGAYNEQF
v_gene: TRBV14; d_gene: TRBD1; CDR3aa: ASSQVHRGNSPLH
v_gene: TRBV7-2; d_gene: .; CDR3aa: ASSLGHSYTEAF
v_gene: TRBV6-6; d_gene: .; CDR3aa: ASSSRYQETQY
v_gene: TRBV15; d_gene: TRBD2; CDR3aa: ATSRDFLAGGRGMADEQF
v_gene: TRBV29-1; d_gene: .; CDR3aa: SVEPLGPYNEQF
v_gene: TRBV4-1; d_gene: TRBD2; CDR3aa: ASSPLTSGAKRDEQF
v_gene: TRBV7-2; d_gene: .; CDR3aa: ASSPDSTFSGANVLT
v_gene: TRBV6-5; d_gene: TRBD1; CDR3aa: ASSSPTGKGYT
v_gene: TRBV7-3; d_gene: TRBD2; CDR3aa: ASSSSGADGTQY
v_gene: TRBV6-5; d_gene: .; CDR3aa: ASSYYSGNTIY
v_gene: TRBV2; d_gene: .; CDR3aa: ASSEALSANYGYT
v_gene: TRBV7-3; d_gene: .; CDR3aa: ASSLARTNEQF
v_gene: TRBV30; d_gene: .; CDR3aa: AWSGWGPGTYYGYT
v_gene: TRBV6-1; d_gene: .; CDR3aa: ASRSRGYGYT
v_gene: TRBV5-1; d_gene: .; CDR3aa: ASSLRTAYNSPLH